This TCR beta chain was sequenced for a study of OX40 agonist ivuxolimab in advanced cancers. On the study more broadly: In this cohort, patients received ivuxolimab, an agonistic anti-OX40 (CD134) antibody. A male proportion of around 86% was recorded, with mean age around 60 years and range roughly 23 to 79.

V was pared by 0 bases and J by 4 bases, with 3 bases of the junction left unmatched. Germline lookup yields CDR1 ENHRY and CDR2 SYGVKD. The CDR3 covers 17 residues. TCRdb keeps only in-frame clones here, not all; method: immunoSEQ multiplex PCR. The sample holds 60,000 to 75,000 clones, roughly 84% seen once. Collection of blood occurred at baseline, at cycle 4 day 1, and at cycle 7 day 1. This sequence joins TRBV10-3 and TRBJ2-1; 13 bases are shared with TRBD2. The TCR was taken from an adult with an advanced solid tumor such as melanoma, head and neck, liver or kidney cancer. The sequences come from CD4+ or CD8+ T cells sorted from blood, collected in a trial of the OX40 agonist ivuxolimab. CDR3 residues: CAISESAGLAGYNEQFF. CDR3 nucleotide sequence: TGTGCCATCAGTGAGTCTGCGGGACTAGCGGGATACAATGAGCAGTTCTTC.